The 10 T cell receptor beta chains below come from one sample, sequenced in a study of T-cell memory formation after mild COVID-19. TCRdb independently ran MiXCR on the 5' RACE reads; one entry per CDR3 protein. The sample carries about 430,000 distinct CDR3 sequences, about 20% recorded once. The specimen sequenced was PBMCs or a T cell subset sorted from them (not recorded which). The receptors come from a man younger than 35 who had mild COVID-19 (a few samples of this study predate the infection). Cell type and time point are not known.

This chain connects TRBV12-3 or TRBV12-4 to TRBJ2-2; 7 bases agree with TRBD1. The CDR3 covers 13 residues. V lost 5 bases, J lost 12 bases, and 9 bases stayed unmatched. CDR3 in DNA: TGTGCCAGCAGTACCGGGACAGAGGGAAAGCTGTTTTTT. It specifies CASSTGTEGKLFF.

This clonotype was counted many times. This chain connects TRBV7-2 to TRBJ2-7; 8 bases agree with TRBD1. Trimming at V came to 5 bases and at J to 2 bases, leaving 8 bases not matched to a gene. This CDR3 has 15 amino acids. The V gene's germline CDR1 is SGHTA and CDR2 FQGNSA. Written as DNA, the CDR3 is TGTGCCAGCAGCGCGCCCCACAGGGGGACCTACGAGCAGTACTTC. It encodes CASSAPHRGTYEQYF.

V gene TRBV23-1 combines with J gene TRBJ2-2; the match to TRBD1 covers 10 bases. TRBV23-1 is designated an ORF whose function remains uncertain. The CDR3 extends over 15 amino acids. V trimming: 4 bases; J trimming: 4 bases; junction bases outside the gene matches: 3. The CDR3 loop is CASSRWTGGTGELFF. In DNA, the CDR3 is TGCGCCAGCAGTCGATGGACAGGGGGCACCGGGGAGCTGTTTTTT.

V is TRBV4-3 and J is TRBJ2-7; tentatively, D is TRBD1 (6 bases). The ends were cut back, 4 bases at V and 2 bases at J, with 12 bases in the middle. Germline V gives CDR1 LGHNA, CDR2 YSLEER. The CDR3 is 14 residues long. The CDR3 DNA sequence: TGCGCCAGCAGCCTCCGGGACACCGCCTACGAGCAGTACTTC. Translated: CASSLRDTAYEQYF.

This clonotype was detected only a few times. The rearrangement joins TRBV7-9 to TRBJ2-3, with TRBD1 matching 7 bases. CDR1 is SEHNR and CDR2 is FQNEAQ in the germline V gene (reference sequence). Trimming at V came to 5 bases and at J to 0 bases, leaving 8 bases not matched to a gene. The CDR3 loop spans 16 amino acids. The CDR3 spells CASSPTDRTSTDTQYF. The CDR3 DNA is TGTGCCAGCAGCCCAACGGACAGGACTAGCACAGATACGCAGTATTTT.

The CDR3 here is CSATKRDSNTGELFF. DNA of the CDR3: TGCAGTGCCACTAAGCGGGACTCGAACACCGGGGAGCTGTTTTTT. The V call is TRBV20-1, the J call TRBJ2-2, with 7 bases identical to TRBD2. Per germline, CDR1 DFQATT and CDR2 SNEGSKA (reference sequence). This CDR3 region has 15 residues. V shed 6 bases and J 0 bases; nucleotides not matched to a gene: 7.

This chain connects TRBV5-1 to TRBJ2-5; D gene unclear. V gave up 2 bases and J gave up 5 bases, with 16 bases separating them. This CDR3 spans 15 amino acids. In germline, CDR1 is SGHRS, CDR2 YFSETQ. The CDR3 sequence: CASSLAPISRETQYF. CDR3 sequence (DNA): TGCGCCAGCAGCTTAGCACCGATAAGCAGGGAGACCCAGTACTTC.

This clonotype has at least ten counts. V and J are TRBV4-1 and TRBJ1-5; D call uncertain. Germline CDR1 is MGHRA and CDR2 is YSYEKL. This CDR3 is 13 amino acids long. Trimming stripped 3 bases from V and 2 bases from J, with 5 bases between. The CDR3 loop reads CASSQAGNQPQHF. Here the CDR3 DNA reads TGCGCCAGCAGCCAGGCAGGCAATCAGCCCCAGCATTTT.

V is TRBV10-3 and J is TRBJ1-5; no reliable D call. The CDR3 extends over 11 amino acids. Germline loops: CDR1 ENHRY, CDR2 SYGVKD. V was shortened by 8 bases and J by 6 bases, with 8 bases between the two germline ends. CDR3 amino acids: CAIDGSQPQHF. In DNA, the CDR3 is TGTGCCATCGACGGTTCTCAGCCCCAGCATTTT.

The gene calls are TRBV30 and TRBJ1-1; the D gene is possibly TRBD1 (5 bases). Trimming stripped 2 bases from V and 1 base from J, with 8 bases between. CDR1 and CDR2 from the germline V gene are GTSNPN and SVGIG (reference sequence). The CDR3 covers 13 residues. As DNA, the CDR3 is TGTGCCTGGAGTAGGGGATCGAACACTGAAGCTTTCTTT. Translated: CAWSRGSNTEAFF.